Sequencing of this T cell receptor beta chain was carried out in a study of shared clonotypes between healthy human individuals. Study results and caveats: Naive subsets typically showed greater estimated richness than memory subsets.

As regards this clone: The antigen remains undetermined.

Original analysis: Junction-only immunoSEQ data arrived without quality scores, meaning filtering differed. Using immunoSEQ multiplex PCR, the repertoire was profiled, and TCRdb retains in-frame clones only, with some absent. The DNA was the basis for D and trimming; V, J and clone size are from that table. The table lists about 2.1 million clones, 85% to 95% of them singletons, with over 1.5% in the top ten. Germline assignment: CDR1 MGHRA and CDR2 YSYEKL. The V end was cut by 0 bases, the J end by 0 bases, with 9 bases between. This CDR3 is 16 amino acids long. CD8 cells classed as naive were CD45RO-negative and positively selected for CCR7, excluding terminally differentiated effector memory CD45RA+ cells.

This clonotype was obtained from a man aged 18 to 30 in good health. Some clones in this sample may be carry-over from other donors' samples. The sample was naive CD8+ T cells from PBMCs. The gene calls are TRBV4-1 and TRBJ2-1; no definite D call. CDR3 sequence (DNA): TGCGCCAGCAGCCAAGATAGGCCCTCCTCCTACAATGAGCAGTTCTTC. Encoded protein: CASSQDRPSSYNEQFF.